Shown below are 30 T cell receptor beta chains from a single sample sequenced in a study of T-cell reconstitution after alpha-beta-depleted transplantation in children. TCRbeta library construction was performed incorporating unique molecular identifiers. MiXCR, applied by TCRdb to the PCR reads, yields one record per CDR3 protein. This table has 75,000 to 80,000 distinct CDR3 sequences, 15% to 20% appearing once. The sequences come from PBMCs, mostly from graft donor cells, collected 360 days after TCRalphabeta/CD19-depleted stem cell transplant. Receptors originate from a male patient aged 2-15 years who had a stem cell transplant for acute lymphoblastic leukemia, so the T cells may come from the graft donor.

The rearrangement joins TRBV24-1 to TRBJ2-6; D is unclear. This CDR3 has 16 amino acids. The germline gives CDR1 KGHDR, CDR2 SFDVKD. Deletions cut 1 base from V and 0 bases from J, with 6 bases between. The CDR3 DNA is TGTGCCACCAGTGATTTTACAGACTCTGGGGCCAACGTCCTGACTTTC. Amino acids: CATSDFTDSGANVLTF.

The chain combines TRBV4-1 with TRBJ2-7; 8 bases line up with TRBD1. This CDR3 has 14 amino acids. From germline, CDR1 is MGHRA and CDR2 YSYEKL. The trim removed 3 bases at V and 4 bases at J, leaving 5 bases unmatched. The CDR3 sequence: CASSQGRGRYEQYF. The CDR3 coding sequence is TGCGCCAGCAGCCAGGGCAGGGGGCGTTACGAGCAGTACTTC.

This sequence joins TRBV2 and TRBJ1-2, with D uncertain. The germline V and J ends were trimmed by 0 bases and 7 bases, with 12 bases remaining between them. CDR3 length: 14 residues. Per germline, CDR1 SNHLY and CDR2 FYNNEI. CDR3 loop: CASSEAGPTGGYTF. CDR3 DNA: TGTGCCAGCAGTGAAGCCGGGCCGACTGGTGGCTACACCTTC.

The CDR3 loop reads CASREQGIFQPQHF. The CDR3 nucleotides read TGTGCCAGCAGGGAACAGGGCATTTTTCAGCCCCAGCATTTT. The chain is built from TRBV6-1 and TRBJ1-5; a possible D gene is TRBD1 (6 bases). V lost 6 bases and J lost 6, with 15 bases in between. This CDR3 has 14 residues. The V gene's germline CDR1 is MNHNS and CDR2 SASEGT.

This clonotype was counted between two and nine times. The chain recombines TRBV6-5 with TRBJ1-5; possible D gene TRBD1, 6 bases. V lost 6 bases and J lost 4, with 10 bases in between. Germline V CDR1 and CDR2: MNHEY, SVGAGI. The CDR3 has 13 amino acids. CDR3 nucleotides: TGTGCCAGCAGCCAGGGGCCGAATCAGCCCCAGCATTTT. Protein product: CASSQGPNQPQHF.

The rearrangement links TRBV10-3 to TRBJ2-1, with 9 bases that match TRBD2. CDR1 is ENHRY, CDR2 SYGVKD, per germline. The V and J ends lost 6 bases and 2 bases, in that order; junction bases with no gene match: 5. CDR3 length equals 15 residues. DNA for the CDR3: TGTGCCATCAGGCGGACTAGCGTTACCTACAATGAGCAGTTCTTC. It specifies CAIRRTSVTYNEQFF.

The CDR3: CASRTAGVYEQYF. In nucleotides, the CDR3 is TGTGCCAGCCGGACAGCTGGGGTTTACGAGCAGTACTTC. V gene TRBV6-1 combines with J gene TRBJ2-7, with D maybe TRBD1 (6 bases). This CDR3 is 13 amino acids long. Trimming cost V 8 bases and J 4 bases, with 15 bases left between them. CDR1 MNHNS and CDR2 SASEGT come from the germline V gene.

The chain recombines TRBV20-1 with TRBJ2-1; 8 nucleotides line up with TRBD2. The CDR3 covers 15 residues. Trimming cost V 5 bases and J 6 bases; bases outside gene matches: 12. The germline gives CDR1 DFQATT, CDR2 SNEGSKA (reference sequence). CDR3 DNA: TGCAGTGCTGATGGAGCGGGACTAGGGATCAATGAGCAGTTCTTC. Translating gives CSADGAGLGINEQFF.

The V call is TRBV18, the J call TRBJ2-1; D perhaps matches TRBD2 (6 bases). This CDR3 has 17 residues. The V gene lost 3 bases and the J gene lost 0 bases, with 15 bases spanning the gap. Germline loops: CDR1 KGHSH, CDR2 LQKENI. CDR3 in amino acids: CASSPSVREISYNEQFF. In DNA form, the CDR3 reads TGTGCCAGCTCACCCTCGGTGCGGGAAATCTCCTACAATGAGCAGTTCTTC.

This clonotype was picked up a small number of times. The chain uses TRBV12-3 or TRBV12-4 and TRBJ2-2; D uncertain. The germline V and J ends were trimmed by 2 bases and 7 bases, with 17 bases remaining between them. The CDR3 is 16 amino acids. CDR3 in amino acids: CASSLSSGSSIGELFF. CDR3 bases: TGTGCCAGCAGTTTATCATCCGGGTCCAGTATCGGGGAGCTGTTTTTT.

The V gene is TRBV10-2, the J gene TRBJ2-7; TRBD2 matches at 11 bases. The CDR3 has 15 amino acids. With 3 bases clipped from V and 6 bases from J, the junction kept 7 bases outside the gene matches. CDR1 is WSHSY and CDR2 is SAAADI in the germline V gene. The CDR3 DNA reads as TGCGCCAGCAGTGAACCTAGCGGGAGGAGTCGCGAGCAGTACTTC. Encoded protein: CASSEPSGRSREQYF.

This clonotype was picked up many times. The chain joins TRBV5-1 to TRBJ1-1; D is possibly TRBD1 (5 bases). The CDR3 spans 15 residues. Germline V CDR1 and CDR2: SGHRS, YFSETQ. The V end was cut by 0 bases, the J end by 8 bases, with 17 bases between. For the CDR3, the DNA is TGCGCCAGCAGCTTGGGCCGGTGGGTTAGGGACGAAGCTTTCTTT. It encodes CASSLGRWVRDEAFF.

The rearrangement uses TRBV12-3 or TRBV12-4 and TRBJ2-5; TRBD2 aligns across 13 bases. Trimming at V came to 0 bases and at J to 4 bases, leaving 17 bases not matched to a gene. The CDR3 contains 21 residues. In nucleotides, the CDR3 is TGTGCCAGCAGTTTAGCGCTAGCGCCAACTAGCGGGAGGGCCTTGGGAGAGACCCAGTACTTC. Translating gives CASSLALAPTSGRALGETQYF.

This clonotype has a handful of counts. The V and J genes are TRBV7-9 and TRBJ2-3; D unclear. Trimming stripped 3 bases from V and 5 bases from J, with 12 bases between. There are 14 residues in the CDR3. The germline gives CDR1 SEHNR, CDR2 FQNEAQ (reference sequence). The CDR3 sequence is CASSFLQPRDTQYF. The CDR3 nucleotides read TGTGCCAGCAGCTTTCTGCAGCCCAGAGATACGCAGTATTTT.

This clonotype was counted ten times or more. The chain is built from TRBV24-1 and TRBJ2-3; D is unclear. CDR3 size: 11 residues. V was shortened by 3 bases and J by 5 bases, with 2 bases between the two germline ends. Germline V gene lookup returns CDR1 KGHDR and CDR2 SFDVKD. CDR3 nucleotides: TGTGCCACCAGTGATCGAGATACGCAGTATTTT. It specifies CATSDRDTQYF.

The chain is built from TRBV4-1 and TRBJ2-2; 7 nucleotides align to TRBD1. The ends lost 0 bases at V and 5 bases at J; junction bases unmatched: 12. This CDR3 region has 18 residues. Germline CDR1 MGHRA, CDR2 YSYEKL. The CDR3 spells CASSQEVTGFTSTGELFF. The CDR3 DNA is TGCGCCAGCAGCCAAGAGGTGACAGGGTTTACCAGTACCGGGGAGCTGTTTTTT.

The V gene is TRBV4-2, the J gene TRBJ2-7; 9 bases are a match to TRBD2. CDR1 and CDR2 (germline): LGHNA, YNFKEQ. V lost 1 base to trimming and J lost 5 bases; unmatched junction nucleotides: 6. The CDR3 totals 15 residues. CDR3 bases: TGTGCCAGCAGCCAAGCTGGGTTAGCGGGAGACGAGCAGTACTTC. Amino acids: CASSQAGLAGDEQYF.

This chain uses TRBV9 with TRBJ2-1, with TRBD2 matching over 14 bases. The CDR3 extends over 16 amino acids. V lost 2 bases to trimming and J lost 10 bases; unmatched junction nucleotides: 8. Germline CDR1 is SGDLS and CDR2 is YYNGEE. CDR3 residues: CASSVTGTSGSWEQFF. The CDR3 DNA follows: TGTGCCAGCAGCGTCACCGGGACTAGCGGGAGTTGGGAGCAGTTCTTC.

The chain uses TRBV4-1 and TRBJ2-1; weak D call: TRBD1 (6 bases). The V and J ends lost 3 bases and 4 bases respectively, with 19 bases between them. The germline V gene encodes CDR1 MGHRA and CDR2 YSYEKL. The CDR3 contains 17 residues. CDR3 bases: TGCGCCAGCAGCCATTATATAACAGGGATTATTTACAATGAGCAGTTCTTC. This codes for CASSHYITGIIYNEQFF.

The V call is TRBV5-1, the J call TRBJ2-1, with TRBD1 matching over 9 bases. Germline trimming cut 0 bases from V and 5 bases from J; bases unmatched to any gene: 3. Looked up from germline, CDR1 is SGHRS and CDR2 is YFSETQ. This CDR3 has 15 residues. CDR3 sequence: CASSLGDRDHNEQFF. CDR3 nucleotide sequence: TGCGCCAGCAGCTTGGGGGACAGGGATCACAATGAGCAGTTCTTC.

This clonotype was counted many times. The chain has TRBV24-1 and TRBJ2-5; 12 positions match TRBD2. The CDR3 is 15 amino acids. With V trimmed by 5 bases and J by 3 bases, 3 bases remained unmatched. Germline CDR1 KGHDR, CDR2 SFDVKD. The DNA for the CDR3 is TGTGCCACCAGTGTGACTAGCGGGAGAAAAGAGACCCAGTACTTC. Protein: CATSVTSGRKETQYF.

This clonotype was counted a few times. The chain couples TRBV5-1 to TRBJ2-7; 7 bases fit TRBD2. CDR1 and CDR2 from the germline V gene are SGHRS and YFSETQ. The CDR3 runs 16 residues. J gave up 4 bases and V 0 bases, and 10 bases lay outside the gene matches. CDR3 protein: CASSLVGRGGHYEQYF. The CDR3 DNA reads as TGCGCCAGCAGCTTGGTAGGGAGGGGCGGACATTACGAGCAGTACTTC.

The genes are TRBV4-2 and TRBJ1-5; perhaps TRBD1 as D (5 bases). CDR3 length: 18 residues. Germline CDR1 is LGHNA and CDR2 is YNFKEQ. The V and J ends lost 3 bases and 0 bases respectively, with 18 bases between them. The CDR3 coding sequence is TGTGCCAGCAGCCAGAGGGGAGGCAGGTCTCATAGCAATCAGCCCCAGCATTTT. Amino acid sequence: CASSQRGGRSHSNQPQHF.

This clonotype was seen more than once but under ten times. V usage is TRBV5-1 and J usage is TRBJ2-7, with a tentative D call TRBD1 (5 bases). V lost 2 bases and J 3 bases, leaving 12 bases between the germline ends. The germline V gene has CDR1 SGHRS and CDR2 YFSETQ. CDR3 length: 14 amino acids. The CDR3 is CASSFWVGDYEQYF. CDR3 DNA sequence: TGCGCCAGCAGCTTTTGGGTAGGGGACTACGAGCAGTACTTC.

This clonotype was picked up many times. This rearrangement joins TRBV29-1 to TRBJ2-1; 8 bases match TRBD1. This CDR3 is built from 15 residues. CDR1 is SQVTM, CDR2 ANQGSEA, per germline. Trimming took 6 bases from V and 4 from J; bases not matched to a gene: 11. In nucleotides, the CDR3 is TGCAGCGTGCCCCGGGACAGGAGGGGATACAATGAGCAGTTCTTC. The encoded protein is CSVPRDRRGYNEQFF.

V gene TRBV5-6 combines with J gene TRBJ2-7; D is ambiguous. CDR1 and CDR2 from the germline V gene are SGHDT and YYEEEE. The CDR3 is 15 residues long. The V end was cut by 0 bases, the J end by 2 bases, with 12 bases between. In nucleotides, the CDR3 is TGTGCCAGCAGCTTGGGGGCAGACTCTCCCTACGAGCAGTACTTC. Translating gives CASSLGADSPYEQYF.

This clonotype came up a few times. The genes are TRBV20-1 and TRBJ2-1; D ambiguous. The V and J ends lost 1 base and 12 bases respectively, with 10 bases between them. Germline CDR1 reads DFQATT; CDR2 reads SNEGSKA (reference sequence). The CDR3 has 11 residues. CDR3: CSARALGGQFF. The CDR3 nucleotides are TGCAGTGCTAGAGCTTTGGGTGGGCAGTTCTTC.

CDR3: CSVDGAGLLGSEQFF. The CDR3 DNA is TGCAGCGTTGACGGAGCGGGCCTCCTCGGAAGTGAGCAGTTCTTC. The V and J genes are TRBV29-1 and TRBJ2-1; possibly TRBD2 for D (6 bases). The V end lost 3 bases, the J end lost 9 bases, and 21 bases lay between the germline ends. The CDR3 length is 15 residues. Germline V gene lookup returns CDR1 SQVTM and CDR2 ANQGSEA.

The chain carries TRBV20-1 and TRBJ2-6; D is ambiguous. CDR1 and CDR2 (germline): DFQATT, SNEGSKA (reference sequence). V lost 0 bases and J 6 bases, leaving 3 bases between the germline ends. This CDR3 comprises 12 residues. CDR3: CSARDAANVLTF. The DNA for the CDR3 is TGCAGTGCTAGAGATGCGGCCAACGTCCTGACTTTC.

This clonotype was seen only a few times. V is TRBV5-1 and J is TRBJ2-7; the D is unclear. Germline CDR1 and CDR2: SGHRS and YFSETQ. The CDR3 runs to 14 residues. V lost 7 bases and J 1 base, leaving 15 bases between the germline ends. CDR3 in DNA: TGCGCCAGCCGGATGGAGTTGACGTCCTACGAGCAGTACTTC. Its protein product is CASRMELTSYEQYF.